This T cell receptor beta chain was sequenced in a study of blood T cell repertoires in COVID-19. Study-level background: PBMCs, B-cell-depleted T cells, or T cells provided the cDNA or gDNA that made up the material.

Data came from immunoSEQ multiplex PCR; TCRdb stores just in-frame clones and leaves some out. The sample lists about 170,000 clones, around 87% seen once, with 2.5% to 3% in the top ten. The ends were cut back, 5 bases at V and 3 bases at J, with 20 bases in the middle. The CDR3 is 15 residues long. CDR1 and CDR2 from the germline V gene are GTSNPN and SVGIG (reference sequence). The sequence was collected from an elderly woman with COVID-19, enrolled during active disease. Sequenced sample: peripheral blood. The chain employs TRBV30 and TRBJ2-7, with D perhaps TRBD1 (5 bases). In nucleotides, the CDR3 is TGTGCCTGGGAGAACAGGACCTGTTACTACTACGAGCAGTACTTC. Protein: CAWENRTCYYYEQYF.